The text below deals with one TCR beta chain. Antigen: not known. The sample is drawn from a study of T-cell memory formation after mild COVID-19. Study at large: Clusters were largely donor specific.

Study-wide points: Among CD4+ contracting clones, most were CM and EM, and CD8+ ones EMRA.

TCRdb reprocessed the 5' RACE reads via MiXCR and lists one record per CDR3 protein. The top ten clones hold around 12% of a sample with approximately 490,000 distinct CDR3 sequences, roughly 22% of them seen once. The germline gives CDR1 SGHNT, CDR2 YYREEE (reference sequence). V lost 4 bases and J lost 7, with 18 bases in between. The CDR3 totals 15 residues. The TCR sequence derives from an adult woman who had mild COVID-19 (a few samples of this study predate the infection). Cell type and time point are not known. V is TRBV5-4 and J is TRBJ2-1; tentatively, D is TRBD2 (5 bases). The sample was PBMCs or a T cell subset sorted from them (not recorded which). CDR3 loop: CASSPWRTPGNEQFF. CDR3 DNA: TGTGCCAGCAGCCCGTGGAGGACCCCGGGTAATGAGCAGTTCTTC.